This T cell receptor (beta chain) came from a study of shared clonotypes between healthy human individuals. As regards this clone: The antigen is undetermined.

Findings and limits, study-wide: Between a handful of donors, naive CD4 clonotypes were shared at a level of approximately 5%.

Using immunoSEQ multiplex PCR, the repertoire was profiled, and TCRdb retains in-frame clones only, with some absent. The sample lists 1,500,000 or so clones, around 98.5% occurring once. This clonotype was obtained from a man aged 25-45 years in good health. Sequencing was performed on naive CD4+ T cells sorted from blood. This sample's subset: CD45RA+ positively selected.

The CDR3 spells CASSAGTVNTEAFF. CDR3 bases: TGCGCCAGCAGCGCCGGGACAGTGAACACTGAAGCTTTCTTT. This chain joins TRBV5-1 and TRBJ1-1; 7 positions match TRBD1. Germline lookup yields CDR1 SGHRS and CDR2 YFSETQ. The CDR3 is 14 amino acids. With V trimmed by 4 bases and J by 0 bases, 3 bases remained unmatched.